This T cell receptor beta chain was recovered during a study of cytomegalovirus exposure and HLA in healthy donors. Broader study findings: In vitro experiments confirmed that a few CMV-associated chains were specific for CMV antigens.

TCRdb's table, derived via immunoSEQ multiplex PCR, lists solely in-frame clones and lacks some. The sample has 200,000 to 250,000 clones, over 80% seen once. In regard to this clone: Its antigen is not known.

The V end was cut by 0 bases, the J end by 4 bases, with 18 bases between. The CDR3 consists of 17 residues. Germline V gives CDR1 WNHNN, CDR2 SYGVQD (reference sequence). This TCR derives from a woman in her 30s in good health and CMV-seropositive. The V and J genes are TRBV10-1 and TRBJ1-2; perhaps TRBD1 as D (5 bases). The sequencing input was PBMCs. The CDR3, as DNA: TGCGCCAGCAGTGAGTCGAAGCAGGGTAGGGAGGTCTATGGCTACACCTTC. It translates to CASSESKQGREVYGYTF.